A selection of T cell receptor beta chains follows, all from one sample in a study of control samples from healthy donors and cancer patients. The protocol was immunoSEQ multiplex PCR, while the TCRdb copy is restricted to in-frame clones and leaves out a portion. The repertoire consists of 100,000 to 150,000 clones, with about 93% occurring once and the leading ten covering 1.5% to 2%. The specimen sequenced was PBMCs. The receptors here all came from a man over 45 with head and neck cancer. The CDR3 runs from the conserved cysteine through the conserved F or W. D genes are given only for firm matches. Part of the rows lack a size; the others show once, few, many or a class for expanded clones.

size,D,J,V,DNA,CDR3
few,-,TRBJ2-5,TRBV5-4,TGTGCCAGCAGGGTGGGGGGTCAAGAGACCCAGTACTTC,CASRVGGQETQYF
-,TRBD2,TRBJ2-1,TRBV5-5,TGTGCCAGCAGCCGGGGGGGAACCTACAATGAGCAGTTCTTC,CASSRGGTYNEQFF
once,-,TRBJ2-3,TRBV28,TGTGCCAGCAGTCTATACACAGATACGCAGTATTTT,CASSLYTDTQYF
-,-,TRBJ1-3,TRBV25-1,TGTGCCAGCAGTGCCGGTCTCCTTGGAAACACCATATATTTT,CASSAGLLGNTIYF
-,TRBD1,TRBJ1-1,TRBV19,TGTGCCAGTAGTACGGGACAGTTGAAAGCTTTCTTT,CASSTGQLKAFF
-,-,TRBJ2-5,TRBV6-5,TGTGCCAGCAGTTACCAACTAGCCGGAGAGACCCAGTACTTC,CASSYQLAGETQYF
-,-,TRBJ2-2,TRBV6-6,TGTGCCAGCAGACCTCGGGGAGCCACCGGGGAGCTGTTTTTT,CASRPRGATGELFF
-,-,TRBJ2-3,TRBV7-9,TGTGCCAGCAGCCTTTCCCGACTTTCTTCAGATACGCAGTATTTT,CASSLSRLSSDTQYF
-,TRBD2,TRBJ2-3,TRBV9,TGTGCCAGCACTGGTCCGGCTAGCGGTGAAGATACGCAGTATTTT,CASTGPASGEDTQYF
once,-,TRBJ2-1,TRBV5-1,TGCGCCAGCAGCTTGGGGGCACAGGGAAGTGAGCAGTTCTTC,CASSLGAQGSEQFF
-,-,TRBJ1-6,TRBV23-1,TGCGCCAGCAGTCAATCGTCCCCAACAGAAGATAACATTTTAAGCTCCTATAATTCACCCCTCCACTTT,CASSQSSPTEDNILSSYNSPLHF
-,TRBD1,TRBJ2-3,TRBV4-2,TGTGCCAGCAGCCCGGGGGACAGGGAAGCAGATACGCAGTATTTT,CASSPGDREADTQYF
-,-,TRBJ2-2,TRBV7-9,TGTGCCAGCAGTTTAACTTTACAGAACACCGGGGAGCTGTTTTTT,CASSLTLQNTGELFF
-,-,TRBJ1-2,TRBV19,TGTGCCAGTAGTACTCCGGGTGTCCCGAGCTATGGCTACACCTTC,CASSTPGVPSYGYTF
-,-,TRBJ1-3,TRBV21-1,TGTGCCAGCAGCAAAGGTCGGACACCTCCCTCTGGAAACACCATATATTTT,CASSKGRTPPSGNTIYF
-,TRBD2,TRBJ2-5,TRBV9,TGTGCCAGCAGCGTAGCTTTTACTAGCGGGCAAGAGACCCAGTACTTC,CASSVAFTSGQETQYF
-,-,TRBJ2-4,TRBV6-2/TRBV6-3,TGTGCCAGCAGTTACCCAGAACTTTTGGGGGCCGCCAAAAACATTCAGTACTTC,CASSYPELLGAAKNIQYF
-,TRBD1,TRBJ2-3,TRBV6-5,TGTGCCAGCAAACGAACAGGGGGGACAGATACGCAGTATTTT,CASKRTGGTDTQYF
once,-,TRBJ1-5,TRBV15,TGTGCCACCAGCAGATCCGTCGGTTGGGATGCCAATCAGCCCCAGCATTTT,CATSRSVGWDANQPQHF
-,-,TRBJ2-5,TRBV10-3,TGTGCCATCAGTGAGTCGTCCGCGAAGGGTGGCGAAGAGACCCAGTACTTC,CAISESSAKGGEETQYF
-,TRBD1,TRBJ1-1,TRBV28,TGTGCCAGCAGTCCTCCGGGACAGGGGAACACTGAAGCTTTCTTT,CASSPPGQGNTEAFF
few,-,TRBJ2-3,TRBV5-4,TGTGCCAGCAGCTTACAAGGCCCGAAAGATACGCAGTATTTT,CASSLQGPKDTQYF
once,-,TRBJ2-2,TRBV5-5,TGTGCCAGCAGCCCGAAAGGAGGCACCGGGGAGCTGTTTTTT,CASSPKGGTGELFF